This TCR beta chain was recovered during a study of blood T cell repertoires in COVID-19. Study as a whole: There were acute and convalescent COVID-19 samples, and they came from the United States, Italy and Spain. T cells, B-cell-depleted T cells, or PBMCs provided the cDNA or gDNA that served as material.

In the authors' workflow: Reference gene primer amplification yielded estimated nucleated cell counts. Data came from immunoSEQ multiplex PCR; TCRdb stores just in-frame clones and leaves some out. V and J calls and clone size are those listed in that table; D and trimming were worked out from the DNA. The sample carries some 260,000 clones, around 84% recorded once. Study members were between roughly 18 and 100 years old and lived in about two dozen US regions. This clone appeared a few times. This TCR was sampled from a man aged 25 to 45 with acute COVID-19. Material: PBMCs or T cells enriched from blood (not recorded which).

CDR3 residues: CASSDSAQGSEKLFF. For the CDR3, the DNA is TGTGCCAGCAGTGACAGCGCGCAGGGGAGTGAAAAACTGTTTTTT. The chain is built from TRBV28 and TRBJ1-4; a possible D gene is TRBD1 (6 bases). Per the germline V gene, CDR1 is MDHEN and CDR2 is SYDVKM. The CDR3 has 15 residues. Trimming removed 5 bases from V and 7 bases from J, with 17 bases in between.